This entry lists 23 T cell receptor beta chains sequenced from one sample in a study of blood T cell repertoires in COVID-19. TCRdb keeps only in-frame clones here, not all; method: immunoSEQ multiplex PCR. Of a few hundred thousand clones in the sample, approximately 82% are singletons; the top ten hold 3.4%. The sample consisted of peripheral blood. The source of these receptors is a woman under 30 with acute or convalescent COVID-19.

Notes on this clone: Since the CDR3 does not end with the conserved phenylalanine or tryptophan, this likely comes from a read error. The DNA is omitted, as the CDR3 cannot be located on it reliably, and the CDR3 follows TCRdb's listing. The V gene is TRBV13, the J gene TRBJ2-3; the D call of TRBD2 is as the table states it, not checked on the DNA. The CDR3 has 14 amino acids, counting both end residues. Germline lookup yields CDR1 PRHDT and CDR2 FYEKMQ (reference sequence). CDR3 loop: CASSFQRLAGGVNL.

The V call is TRBV4-1, the J call TRBJ1-4; D is ambiguous. CDR1 MGHRA and CDR2 YSYEKL come from the germline V gene. The CDR3 runs 16 residues. The V end was cut by 0 bases, the J end by 0 bases, with 8 bases between. CDR3 protein: CASSQEAHPTNEKLFF. For the CDR3, the DNA is TGCGCCAGCAGCCAAGAGGCCCACCCAACTAATGAAAAACTGTTTTTT.

The chain is built from TRBV25-1 and TRBJ2-1; 10 nucleotides agree with TRBD2. From germline, CDR1 is MGHDK and CDR2 SYGVNS. J was trimmed by 6 bases and V by 3 bases; bases with no gene match: 14. This CDR3 is built from 18 residues. The CDR3 nucleotides are TGTGCCAGCAGTGATGCAATGGGATCTAGCGGGGGTGGCAATGAGCAGTTCTTC. Amino acids: CASSDAMGSSGGGNEQFF.

The V and J genes are TRBV29-1 and TRBJ1-5; TRBD1 matches at 9 bases. Germline V gene data show CDR1 as SQVTM and CDR2 as ANQGSEA. The CDR3 extends over 14 amino acids. Unmatched junction bases numbered 8, after V lost 7 bases and J lost 4 bases. The CDR3 nucleotides read TGCAGCGCCTCGGCAGGGACAGGGAATCAGCCCCAGCATTTT. This sequence encodes CSASAGTGNQPQHF.

The chain has TRBV12-3 or TRBV12-4 and TRBJ1-1; the match to TRBD1 covers 7 bases. This CDR3 spans 12 amino acids. The trim removed 6 bases at V and 6 bases at J, leaving 4 bases unmatched. CDR3 residues: CASSVTGAEAFF. The CDR3 bases are TGTGCCAGCAGCGTCACAGGGGCTGAAGCTTTCTTT.

The genes are TRBV7-9 and TRBJ2-1; 8 bases agree with TRBD2. This CDR3 region has 18 residues. CDR1 SEHNR and CDR2 FQNEAQ come from the germline V gene (reference sequence). The ends lost 4 bases at V and 7 bases at J; junction bases unmatched: 18. The DNA for the CDR3 is TGTGCCAGCAGCTCCGAAGCCTTAGCGGGAACCTTTCGTAATGAGCAGTTCTTC. This encodes CASSSEALAGTFRNEQFF.

The genes are TRBV27 and TRBJ1-4; D is perhaps TRBD1 (5 bases). CDR1 is MNHEY, CDR2 SMNVEV, per germline (reference sequence). This CDR3 has 16 amino acids. The V end lost 3 bases, the J end lost 4 bases, and 15 bases lay between the germline ends. CDR3 amino acids: CASSFAREGYNEKLFF. For the CDR3, the DNA is TGTGCCAGCAGTTTTGCCAGGGAGGGTTATAATGAAAAACTGTTTTTT.

This sequence joins TRBV6-5 and TRBJ1-2; a possible D gene is TRBD1 (5 bases). This CDR3 has 14 amino acids. Germline V gives CDR1 MNHEY, CDR2 SVGAGI. Trimming shortened V by 2 bases and J by 4 bases, and 11 bases separated the two germline ends. The CDR3, as DNA: TGTGCCAGCAGTTACGGTGGGGCAGGCTATGGCTACACCTTC. This encodes CASSYGGAGYGYTF.

The chain employs TRBV28 and TRBJ2-3; 16 nucleotides match TRBD2. The CDR3 sequence is 18 residues long. The germline gives CDR1 MDHEN, CDR2 SYDVKM. J was trimmed by 2 bases and V by 5 bases; bases with no gene match: 7. The CDR3 sequence: CASSHGTSGRASTDTQYF. DNA of the CDR3: TGTGCCAGCAGTCATGGGACTAGCGGGAGGGCCTCCACAGATACGCAGTATTTT.

As DNA, the CDR3 is TGTGCCAGCAGTTTACAGGGATACGAGCAGTACTTC. Its protein product is CASSLQGYEQYF. The chain uses TRBV28 and TRBJ2-7; tentatively, D is TRBD1 (5 bases). There are 12 residues in the CDR3. Looked up from germline, CDR1 is MDHEN and CDR2 is SYDVKM. Deletions cut 2 bases from V and 4 bases from J, with 6 bases between.

The V gene is TRBV11-2, the J gene TRBJ2-1, with D tentatively TRBD2 (6 bases). The CDR3 has 16 amino acids. Trimming shortened V by 2 bases and J by 1 base, and 12 bases separated the two germline ends. Germline loops: CDR1 SGHAT, CDR2 FQNNGV. CDR3 nucleotides: TGTGCCAGCAGCTTAAGGCGGGAAGGGTCCTACAATGAGCAGTTCTTC. Its protein product is CASSLRREGSYNEQFF.

The chain couples TRBV2 to TRBJ2-2; the D gene is possibly TRBD1 (6 bases). The germline V and J ends were trimmed by 6 bases and 5 bases, with 16 bases remaining between them. The CDR3 covers 15 residues. In germline, CDR1 is SNHLY, CDR2 FYNNEI. The CDR3 DNA sequence: TGTGCCAGCAGGGTGACAGGACGGAGAACCGGGGAGCTGTTTTTT. It translates to CASRVTGRRTGELFF.

This rearrangement joins TRBV5-1 to TRBJ1-1; D remains ambiguous. Germline loops: CDR1 SGHRS, CDR2 YFSETQ. The CDR3 is 15 residues long. V lost 3 bases and J 0 bases, leaving 12 bases between the germline ends. CDR3 sequence (DNA): TGCGCCAGCAGCTCCCAACAAAATGTGAACACTGAAGCTTTCTTT. This codes for CASSSQQNVNTEAFF.

The genes are TRBV19 and TRBJ2-1; 13 bases agree with TRBD2. Germline V gene sequence: CDR1 LNHDA, CDR2 SQIVND (reference sequence). V gave up 1 base and J gave up 8 bases; unmatched junction bases: 8. CDR3 length: 17 residues. CDR3 residues: CASSIGYGTSGMYEQFF. DNA of the CDR3: TGTGCCAGTAGTATAGGTTACGGGACTAGCGGGATGTATGAGCAGTTCTTC.

Comment on this clone: The DNA is left out, because the CDR3 cannot be placed on it with certainty; the CDR3 is given as TCRdb lists it. The gene calls are TRBV6-6 and TRBJ1-6. Germline V gives CDR1 MNHNY, CDR2 SVGAGI (reference sequence). 16 amino acids form the CDR3, both terminal residues included. CDR3 sequence: CASSSSERSYNSPLHF.

The V and J genes are TRBV6-5 and TRBJ2-2; D is ambiguous. The CDR3 is 14 residues long. Germline V gives CDR1 MNHEY, CDR2 SVGAGI. The ends were cut back, 2 bases at V and 5 bases at J, with 9 bases in the middle. The CDR3 region has the DNA TGTGCCAGCAGTTACATGGTTACAACCGGGGAGCTGTTTTTT. Translated: CASSYMVTTGELFF.

The V gene is TRBV6-1, the J gene TRBJ1-2; no firm D call. CDR1 MNHNS and CDR2 SASEGT come from the germline V gene. This CDR3 region has 10 residues. Trimming removed 2 bases at V and 8 bases at J, with 3 bases between. This CDR3 reads CASSERGYTF. The CDR3 coding sequence is TGTGCCAGCAGTGAACGGGGCTACACCTTC.

In this sample, this clone turned up once. This chain uses TRBV28 with TRBJ1-2; no clear D gene. Deletions cut 5 bases from V and 3 bases from J, with 13 bases between. Germline loops: CDR1 MDHEN, CDR2 SYDVKM. The CDR3 is made up of 14 amino acids. In nucleotides, the CDR3 is TGTGCCAGCAGTATCCCAGGCAGTTACTATGGCTACACCTTC. This codes for CASSIPGSYYGYTF.

The genes are TRBV27 and TRBJ2-1; TRBD1 agrees at 10 bases. The CDR3 extends over 15 amino acids. The V segment lost 3 bases and the J segment 7 bases; nucleotides outside the gene matches: 6. Germline lookup yields CDR1 MNHEY and CDR2 SMNVEV (reference sequence). The CDR3 coding sequence is TGTGCCAGCAGTTTGAGGGGACAGGGGATGAATGAGCAGTTCTTC. As protein: CASSLRGQGMNEQFF.

The gene calls are TRBV19 and TRBJ2-2, with TRBD2 matching 12 bases. The V segment lost 3 bases and the J segment 5 bases; nucleotides outside the gene matches: 19. The CDR3 is 21 residues long. In germline, CDR1 is LNHDA, CDR2 SQIVND (reference sequence). CDR3 DNA: TGTGCCAGTAGTATTTCGGGGGGACTAGCGGGTGCCTCTTGGTGGACCGGGGAGCTGTTTTTT. Its protein product is CASSISGGLAGASWWTGELFF.

The chain joins TRBV18 to TRBJ2-5; unclear D gene. Germline V gene sequence: CDR1 KGHSH, CDR2 LQKENI. The CDR3 has 13 residues. The germline V and J ends were trimmed by 9 bases and 1 base, with 12 bases remaining between them. As DNA, the CDR3 is TGTGCCAGTCCGAGAACGCTCCAAGAGACCCAGTACTTC. This sequence encodes CASPRTLQETQYF.

V is TRBV3-1 (or the pseudogene TRBV3-2) and J is TRBJ1-5; D is perhaps TRBD1 (6 bases). The CDR3 consists of 14 residues. V was shortened by 1 base and J by 5 bases, with 9 bases between the two germline ends. CDR1 and CDR2 from the germline V gene are LGHDT and YNNKEL (reference sequence). CDR3: CASSQAWTDQPQHF. The CDR3 bases are TGTGCCAGCAGCCAAGCATGGACAGATCAGCCCCAGCATTTT.

This clone appeared a few times. The V call is TRBV9, the J call TRBJ2-5; TRBD2 matches at 15 bases. Per the germline V gene, CDR1 is SGDLS and CDR2 is YYNGEE. J lost 7 bases, V lost 4 bases, and 8 bases had no gene match. CDR3 length equals 16 residues. For the CDR3, the DNA is TGTGCCAGCAGCTCCGGACTAGCGGGAGGGGGTAGGACCCAGTACTTC. It translates to CASSSGLAGGGRTQYF.